This passage covers 8 T cell receptor beta chains from one sample sequenced in a study of blood T cells in healthy people across ages. It was with a sample-barcoded 5' primer and a J-beta primer mix that a second PCR of roughly 7 to 12 cycles was run. One entry per CDR3 protein results from TCRdb running MiXCR on the 5' RACE reads. The sample records hundreds of thousands of distinct CDR3 sequences, 40% to 45% being singletons. Sequencing was done on a sample of blood. Receptors were obtained from a man of 80 years or more in good health.

This clonotype was counted only a few times. This chain joins TRBV7-3 and TRBJ2-6; 11 positions agree with TRBD1. The CDR3 runs 18 residues. Germline V gene lookup returns CDR1 SGHTA and CDR2 FQGTGA. The ends lost 1 base at V and 0 bases at J; junction bases unmatched: 2. CDR3 nucleotides: TGTGCCAGCAGCTTAAAGGGGACAGGGGGCTCTGGGGCCAACGTCCTGACTTTC. This codes for CASSLKGTGGSGANVLTF.

The chain joins TRBV7-2 to TRBJ2-5, with TRBD2 matching over 8 bases. Germline V gene sequence: CDR1 SGHTA, CDR2 FQGNSA. The junction had 13 bases not matched to a gene; V was cut back by 2 bases and J by 11 bases. CDR3 size: 15 residues. The CDR3 coding sequence is TGTGCCAGCAGCTTACGGGGGGGCCAAGGGCATGAGCAGTACTTC. Residues: CASSLRGGQGHEQYF.

The V call is TRBV7-2, the J call TRBJ2-2; D is unclear. Germline V gene sequence: CDR1 SGHTA, CDR2 FQGNSA. CDR3 size: 12 residues. V was cut by 5 bases and J by 0 bases, with 1 base left in between. The CDR3: CASSTNTGELFF. The CDR3 coding sequence is TGTGCCAGCAGCACGAACACCGGGGAGCTGTTTTTT.

The J gene is TRBJ2-7, the V gene TRBV6-5, with D tentatively TRBD2 (5 bases). Per the germline V gene, CDR1 is MNHEY and CDR2 is SVGAGI. The ends were cut back, 6 bases at V and 3 bases at J, with 12 bases in the middle. The CDR3 runs to 13 residues. For the CDR3, the DNA is TGTGCCAGCAGCCAAGGCGCGGGCTACGAGCAGTACTTC. It is translated as CASSQGAGYEQYF.

In this sample, this clonotype turned up a few times. The genes are TRBV7-9 and TRBJ1-2; 8 bases are a match to TRBD1. CDR1 is SEHNR and CDR2 is FQNEAQ in the germline V gene (reference sequence). CDR3 length: 18 residues. The V and J ends lost 0 bases and 4 bases, in that order; junction bases with no gene match: 13. The CDR3 is CASSLAHRGGTIPYGYTF. CDR3 nucleotides: TGTGCCAGCAGCTTAGCCCACAGGGGGGGGACCATTCCCTATGGCTACACCTTC.

The chain recombines TRBV7-2 with TRBJ2-1, with a weak D call TRBD2 (6 bases). CDR1 and CDR2 from the germline V gene are SGHTA and FQGNSA. Trimming shortened V by 7 bases and J by 8 bases, and 24 bases separated the two germline ends. This CDR3 has 16 residues. The CDR3 DNA sequence: TGTGCCAGCACGGGGACTTCGGCTGAAAAAGTGGATGAGCAGTTCTTC. Translated, it gives CASTGTSAEKVDEQFF. Supplemented by reference TRBV7-2 and TRBJ2-1, the full variable domain reads GAGVSQSPSNKVTEKGKDVELRCDPISGHTALYWYRQSLGQGLEFLIYFQGNSAPDKSGLPSDRFSAERTGGSVSTLTIQRTQQEDSAVYLCASTGTSAEKVDEQFFGPGTRLTVL.

The chain is built from TRBV9 and TRBJ1-6; D may be TRBD1 (6 bases). The CDR3 consists of 18 residues. V lost 3 bases and J 3 bases, leaving 19 bases between the germline ends. Germline V gene sequence: CDR1 SGDLS, CDR2 YYNGEE. CDR3 sequence: CASSAPRGGADYNSPLHF. The CDR3 DNA is TGTGCCAGCAGCGCCCCTCGGGGGGGCGCAGACTATAATTCACCCCTCCACTTT.

Only a few counts were recorded for this clonotype. This chain links TRBV10-3 with TRBJ1-6; 9 bases match TRBD1. Losses at the gene ends were 5 bases for V and 7 bases for J; bases not matched to a gene: 6. The V gene's germline CDR1 is ENHRY and CDR2 SYGVKD. This CDR3 contains 15 residues. The CDR3 DNA sequence: TGTGCCATCAGTAACTTGGGACAGGGAAATTCACCCCTCCACTTT. Its protein product is CAISNLGQGNSPLHF.